This T cell receptor (beta chain) was observed in a study of neurological immune-mediated disorders. Via MiXCR, TCRdb re-called the 5' RACE reads, giving one row per CDR3 protein. This repertoire shows some 49,000 distinct CDR3 sequences, approximately 11% found once; its top ten account for 1.6%. Trimming shortened V by 3 bases and J by 4 bases, and 12 bases separated the two germline ends. The V gene's germline CDR1 is SGHTA and CDR2 FQGTGA. The CDR3 length is 14 residues. Time point of the sample: longitudinal time-point 1 (baseline). Healthy controls were blood bank volunteers in Maryland, USA. Unsorted libraries used 2 million PBMCs kept at -80 degrees C.

What was sequenced was PBMCs. The rearrangement uses TRBV7-3 and TRBJ1-1; D unresolved. The TCR originated in a middle-aged woman in good health. Here the CDR3 reads CASSFDSWGTEAFF. The CDR3 nucleotides are TGTGCCAGCAGCTTCGATTCCTGGGGCACTGAAGCTTTCTTT.